Below are 3 T cell receptor beta chains sequenced from a single sample in a study of T cell responses to AZD1222 COVID-19 vaccine (dated by TCRdb to about 2021). Taken with the paper, the label for time point translates to: baseline before first vaccination. Libraries came from the immunoSEQ multiplex PCR assay. In TCRdb, the immuneACCESS table is reduced to in-frame sequences with V and J assigned. These tables do not hold every clone; where another copy was compared, an unresolved V gene accounts for under half, and the others remain unexplained. The sample profile shows approximately 80,000 clones; 75% to 90% of them were found once. 30% to 40% of the sample is held by the ten biggest clonotypes. The starting material was peripheral blood, obtained on day 0 of AZD1222 vaccination. The receptors come from an adult in good health.

The chain recombines TRBV10-2 with TRBJ2-1, with D unclear. CDR1 and CDR2 from the germline V gene are WSHSY and SAAADI. The CDR3 has 13 residues. V was trimmed by 8 bases and J by 1 base, leaving 9 bases between them. CDR3: CASGRFSYNEQFF. The DNA of the CDR3 is TGCGCCAGCGGGCGGTTTTCCTACAATGAGCAGTTCTTC.

The chain uses TRBV28 and TRBJ1-1; D remains unclear. Trimming took 1 base from V and 0 from J, leaving 9 bases between them. This CDR3 has 15 amino acids. Germline V gene lookup returns CDR1 MDHEN and CDR2 SYDVKM. The CDR3 DNA sequence: TGTGCCAGCAGTTTATTTGGAAGCATGAACACTGAAGCTTTCTTT. Protein: CASSLFGSMNTEAFF.

The chain recombines TRBV7-2 with TRBJ2-7; possibly TRBD1 for D (6 bases). Germline V gene sequence: CDR1 SGHTA, CDR2 FQGNSA. This CDR3 contains 15 residues. The V gene lost 1 base and the J gene lost 1 base, with 11 bases spanning the gap. CDR3 bases: TGTGCCAGCAGCTTAGGCTCAGGGGCTTCCTACGAGCAGTACTTC. Translation: CASSLGSGASYEQYF.